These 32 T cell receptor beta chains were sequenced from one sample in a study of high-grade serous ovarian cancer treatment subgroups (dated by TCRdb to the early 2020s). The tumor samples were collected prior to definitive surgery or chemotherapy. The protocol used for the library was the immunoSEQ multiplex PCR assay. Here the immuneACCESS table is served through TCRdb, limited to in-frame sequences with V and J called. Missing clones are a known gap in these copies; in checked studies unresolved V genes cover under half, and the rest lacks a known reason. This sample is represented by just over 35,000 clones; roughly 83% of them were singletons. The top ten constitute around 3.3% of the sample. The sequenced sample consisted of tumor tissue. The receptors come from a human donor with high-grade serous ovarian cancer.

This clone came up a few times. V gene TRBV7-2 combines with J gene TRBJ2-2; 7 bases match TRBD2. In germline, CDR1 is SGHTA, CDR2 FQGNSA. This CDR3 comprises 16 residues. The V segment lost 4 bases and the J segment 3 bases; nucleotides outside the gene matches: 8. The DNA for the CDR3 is TGTGCCAGCAGCTCCAACCCCCTAGCGGACACCGGGGAGCTGTTTTTT. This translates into CASSSNPLADTGELFF.

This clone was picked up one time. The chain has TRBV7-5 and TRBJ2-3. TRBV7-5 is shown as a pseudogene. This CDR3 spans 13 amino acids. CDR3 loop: CVRSLVWTDTQYF. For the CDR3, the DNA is TGTGTCAGAAGCTTAGTCTGGACAGATACGCAGTATTTT.

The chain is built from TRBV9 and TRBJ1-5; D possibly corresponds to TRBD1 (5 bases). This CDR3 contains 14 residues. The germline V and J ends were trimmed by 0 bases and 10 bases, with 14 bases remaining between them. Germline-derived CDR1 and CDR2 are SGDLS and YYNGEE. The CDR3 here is CASSVDGQGVPQHF. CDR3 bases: TGTGCCAGCAGCGTAGATGGACAAGGTGTTCCCCAGCATTTT.

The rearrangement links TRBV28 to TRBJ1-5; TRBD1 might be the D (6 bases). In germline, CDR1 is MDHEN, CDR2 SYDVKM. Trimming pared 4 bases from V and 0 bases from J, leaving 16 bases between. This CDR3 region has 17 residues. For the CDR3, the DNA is TGTGCCAGCAGTTCCCCCCAGGGGACTTATAGCAATCAGCCCCAGCATTTT. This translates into CASSSPQGTYSNQPQHF.

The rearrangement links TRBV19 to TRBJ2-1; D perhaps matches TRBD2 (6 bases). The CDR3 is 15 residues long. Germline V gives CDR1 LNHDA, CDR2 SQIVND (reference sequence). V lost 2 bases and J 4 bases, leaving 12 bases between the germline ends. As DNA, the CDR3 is TGTGCCAGTAGTATAAGGGACTTGCGGTACAATGAGCAGTTCTTC. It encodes CASSIRDLRYNEQFF.

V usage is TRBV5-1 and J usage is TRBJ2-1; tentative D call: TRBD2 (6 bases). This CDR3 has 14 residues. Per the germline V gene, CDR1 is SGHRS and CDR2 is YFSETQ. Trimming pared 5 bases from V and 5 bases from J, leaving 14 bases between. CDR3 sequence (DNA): TGCGCCAGCAGTTCCGGGAGCATCCACAATGAGCAGTTCTTC. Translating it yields CASSSGSIHNEQFF. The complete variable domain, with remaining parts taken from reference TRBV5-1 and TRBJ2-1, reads KAGVTQTPRYLIKTRGQQVTLSCSPISGHRSVSWYQQTPGQGLQFLFEYFSETQRNKGNFPGRFSGRQFSNSRSEMNVSTLELGDSALYLCASSSGSIHNEQFFGPGTRLTVL.

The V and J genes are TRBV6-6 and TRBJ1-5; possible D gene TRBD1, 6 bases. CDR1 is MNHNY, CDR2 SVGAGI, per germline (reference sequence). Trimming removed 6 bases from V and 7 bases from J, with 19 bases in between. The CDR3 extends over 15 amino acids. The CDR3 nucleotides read TGTGCCAGCAGCCCCTACCCTGGGGGCAGGCAGCCCCAGCATTTT. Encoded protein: CASSPYPGGRQPQHF.

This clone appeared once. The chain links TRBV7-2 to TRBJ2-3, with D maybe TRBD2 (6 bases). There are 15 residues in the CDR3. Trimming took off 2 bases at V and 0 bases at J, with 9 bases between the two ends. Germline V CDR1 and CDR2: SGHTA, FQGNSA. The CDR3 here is CASSLLAVSTDTQYF. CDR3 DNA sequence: TGTGCCAGCAGCTTATTAGCGGTGAGCACAGATACGCAGTATTTT.

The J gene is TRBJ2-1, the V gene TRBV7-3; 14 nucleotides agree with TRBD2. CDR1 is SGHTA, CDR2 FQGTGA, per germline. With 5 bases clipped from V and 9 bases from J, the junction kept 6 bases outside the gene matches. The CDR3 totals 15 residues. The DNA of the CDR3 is TGTGCCAGCAGCGGAGGACTAGCGGGAGGAGGTGAGCAGTTCTTC. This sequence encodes CASSGGLAGGGEQFF.

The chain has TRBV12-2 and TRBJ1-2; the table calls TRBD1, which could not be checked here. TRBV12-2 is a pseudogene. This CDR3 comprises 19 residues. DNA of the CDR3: TGTGCAAGTCGCTCATGTGGACAGGCGAGGATTGTATCCCCCTATGGCTACACCTTC. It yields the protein CASRSCGQARIVSPYGYTF.

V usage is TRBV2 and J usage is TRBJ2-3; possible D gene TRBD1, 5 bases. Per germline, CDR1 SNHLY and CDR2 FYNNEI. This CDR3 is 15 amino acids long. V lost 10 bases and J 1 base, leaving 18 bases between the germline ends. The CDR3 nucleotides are TGTGCCACCCGCACGGACACCCTCGGCACAGATACGCAGTATTTT. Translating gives CATRTDTLGTDTQYF. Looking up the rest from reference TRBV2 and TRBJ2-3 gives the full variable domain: EPEVTQTPSHQVTQMGQEVILRCVPISNHLYFYWYRQILGQKVEFLVSFYNNEISEKSEIFDDQFSVERPDGSNFTLKIRSTKLEDSAMYFCATRTDTLGTDTQYFGPGTRLTVL.

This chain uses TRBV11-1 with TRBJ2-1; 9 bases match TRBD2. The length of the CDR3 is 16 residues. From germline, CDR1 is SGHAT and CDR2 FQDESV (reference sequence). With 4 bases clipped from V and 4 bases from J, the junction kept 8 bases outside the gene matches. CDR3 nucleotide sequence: TGTGCCAGCAGCTCATCCCCAGCGGGGGGTTACAATGAGCAGTTCTTC. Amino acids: CASSSSPAGGYNEQFF.

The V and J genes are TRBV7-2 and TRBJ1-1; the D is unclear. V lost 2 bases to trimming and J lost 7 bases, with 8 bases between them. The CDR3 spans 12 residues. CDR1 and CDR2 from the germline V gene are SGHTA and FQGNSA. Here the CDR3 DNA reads TGTGCCAGCAGCTTAAGAGGGATTGAAGCTTTCTTT. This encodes CASSLRGIEAFF.

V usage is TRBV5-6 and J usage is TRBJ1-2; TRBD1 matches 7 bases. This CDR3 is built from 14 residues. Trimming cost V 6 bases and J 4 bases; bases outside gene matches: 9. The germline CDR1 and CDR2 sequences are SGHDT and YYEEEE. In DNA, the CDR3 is TGTGCCAGCACCAACAGGGGAGGCTCCTATGGCTACACCTTC. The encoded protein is CASTNRGGSYGYTF.

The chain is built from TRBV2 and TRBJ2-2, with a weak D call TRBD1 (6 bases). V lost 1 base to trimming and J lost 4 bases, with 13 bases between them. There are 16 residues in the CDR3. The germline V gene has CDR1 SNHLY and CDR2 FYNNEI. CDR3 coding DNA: TGTGCCAGCAGTGAAGACCTGGGACACCCCACCGGGGAGCTGTTTTTT. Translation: CASSEDLGHPTGELFF.

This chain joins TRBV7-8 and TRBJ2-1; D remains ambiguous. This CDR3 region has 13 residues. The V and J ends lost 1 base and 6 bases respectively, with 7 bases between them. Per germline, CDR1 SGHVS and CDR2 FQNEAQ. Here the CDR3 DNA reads TGTGCCAGCAGCTTAGACAGCATCAATGAGCAGTTCTTC. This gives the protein CASSLDSINEQFF.

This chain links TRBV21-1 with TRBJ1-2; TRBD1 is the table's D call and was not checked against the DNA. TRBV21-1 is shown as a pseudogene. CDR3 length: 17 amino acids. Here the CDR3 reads CASSIKVTGGTNYGYTF. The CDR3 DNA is TGTGCCAGCAGCATTAAGGTAACAGGGGGCACTAACTATGGCTACACCTTC.

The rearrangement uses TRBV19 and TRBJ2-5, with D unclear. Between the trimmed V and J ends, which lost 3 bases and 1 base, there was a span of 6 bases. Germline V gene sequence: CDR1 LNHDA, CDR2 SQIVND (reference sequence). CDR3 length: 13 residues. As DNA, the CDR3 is TGTGCCAGTAGTATTGGCAGCCAAGAGACCCAGTACTTC. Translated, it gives CASSIGSQETQYF.

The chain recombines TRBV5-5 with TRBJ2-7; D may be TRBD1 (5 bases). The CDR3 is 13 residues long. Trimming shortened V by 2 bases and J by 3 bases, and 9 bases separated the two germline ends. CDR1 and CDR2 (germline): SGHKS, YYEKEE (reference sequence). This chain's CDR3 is CASSFLDSYEQYF. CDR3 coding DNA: TGTGCCAGCAGCTTTCTAGACAGCTACGAGCAGTACTTC.

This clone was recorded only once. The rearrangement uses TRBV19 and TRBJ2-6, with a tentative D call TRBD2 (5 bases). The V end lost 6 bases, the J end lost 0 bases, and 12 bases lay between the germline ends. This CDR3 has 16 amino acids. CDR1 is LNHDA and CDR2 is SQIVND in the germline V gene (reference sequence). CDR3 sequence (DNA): TGTGCCAGTAGGATGGTGGACTTCTCTGGGGCCAACGTCCTGACTTTC. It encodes CASRMVDFSGANVLTF. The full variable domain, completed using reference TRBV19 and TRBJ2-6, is DGGITQSPKYLFRKEGQNVTLSCEQNLNHDAMYWYRQDPGQGLRLIYYSQIVNDFQKGDIAEGYSVSREKKESFPLTVTSAQKNPTAFYLCASRMVDFSGANVLTFGAGSRLTVL.

CDR3 region: CASGYRDSTDTQYF. In nucleotides, the CDR3 is TGTGCCAGCGGGTACCGGGACTCCACAGATACGCAGTATTTT. The chain recombines TRBV9 with TRBJ2-3; weak D call: TRBD2 (6 bases). V was shortened by 7 bases and J by 2 bases, with 14 bases between the two germline ends. Looked up from germline, CDR1 is SGDLS and CDR2 is YYNGEE. The CDR3 covers 14 residues.

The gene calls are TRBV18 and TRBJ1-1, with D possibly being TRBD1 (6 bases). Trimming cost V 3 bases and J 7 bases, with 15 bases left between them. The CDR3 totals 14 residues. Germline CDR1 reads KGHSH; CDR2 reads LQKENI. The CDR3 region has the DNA TGTGCCAGCTCACCTACCCACCGGGACATTGAAGCTTTCTTT. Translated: CASSPTHRDIEAFF.

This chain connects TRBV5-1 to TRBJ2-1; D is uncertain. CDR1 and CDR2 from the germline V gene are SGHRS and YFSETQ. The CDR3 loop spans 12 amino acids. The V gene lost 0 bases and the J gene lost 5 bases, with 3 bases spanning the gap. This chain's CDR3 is CASSLANNEQFF. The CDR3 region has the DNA TGCGCCAGCAGCTTGGCCAACAATGAGCAGTTCTTC.

The CDR3 sequence: CASSPNSGANVLTF. The CDR3 nucleotides read TGTGCCAGCTCCCCTAACTCTGGGGCCAACGTCCTGACTTTC. The V gene is TRBV18, the J gene TRBJ2-6; no reliable D call. Trimming removed 6 bases from V and 0 bases from J, with 6 bases in between. Germline V gives CDR1 KGHSH, CDR2 LQKENI. The CDR3 is made up of 14 amino acids.

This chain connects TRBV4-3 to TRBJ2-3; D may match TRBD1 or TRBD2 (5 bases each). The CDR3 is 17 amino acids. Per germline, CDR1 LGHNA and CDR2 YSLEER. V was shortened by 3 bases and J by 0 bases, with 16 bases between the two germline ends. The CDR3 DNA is TGCGCCAGCAGCCATGCCTTCGGGGCGGGTAGCACAGATACGCAGTATTTT. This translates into CASSHAFGAGSTDTQYF.

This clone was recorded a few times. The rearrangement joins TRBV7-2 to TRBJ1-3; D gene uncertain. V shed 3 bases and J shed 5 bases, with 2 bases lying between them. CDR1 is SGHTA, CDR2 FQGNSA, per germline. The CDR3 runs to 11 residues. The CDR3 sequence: CASSFRNTIYF. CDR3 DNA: TGTGCCAGCAGCTTTAGAAACACCATATATTTT.

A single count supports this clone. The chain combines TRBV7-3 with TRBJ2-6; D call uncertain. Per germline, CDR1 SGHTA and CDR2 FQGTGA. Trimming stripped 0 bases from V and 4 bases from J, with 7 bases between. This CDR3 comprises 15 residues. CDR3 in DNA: TGTGCCAGCAGCTTAACCCACCCGGGGGCCAACGTCCTGACTTTC. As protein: CASSLTHPGANVLTF. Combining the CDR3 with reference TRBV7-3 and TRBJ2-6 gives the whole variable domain GAGVSQTPSNKVTEKGKYVELRCDPISGHTALYWYRQSLGQGPEFLIYFQGTGAADDSGLPNDRFFAVRPEGSVSTLKIQRTERGDSAVYLCASSLTHPGANVLTFGAGSRLTVL.

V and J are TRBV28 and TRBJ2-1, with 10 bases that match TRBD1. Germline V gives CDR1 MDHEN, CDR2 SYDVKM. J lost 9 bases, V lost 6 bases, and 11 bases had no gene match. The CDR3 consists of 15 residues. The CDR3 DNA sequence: TGTGCCAGCAGCGGGCCGGGACAGGGGAGCGGTGAGCAGTTCTTC. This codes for CASSGPGQGSGEQFF.

The CDR3 nucleotides read TGCGCCAGCAGCCTCCGAGTGGGACAGGGGACCTACGAGCAGTACTTC. Protein: CASSLRVGQGTYEQYF. The J gene is TRBJ2-7, the V gene TRBV5-1; 10 nucleotides line up with TRBD1. Trimming cost V 4 bases and J 2 bases; bases outside gene matches: 9. The CDR3 is 16 amino acids. The germline CDR1 and CDR2 sequences are SGHRS and YFSETQ. The full variable domain, rest sourced from reference TRBV5-1 and TRBJ2-7, is KAGVTQTPRYLIKTRGQQVTLSCSPISGHRSVSWYQQTPGQGLQFLFEYFSETQRNKGNFPGRFSGRQFSNSRSEMNVSTLELGDSALYLCASSLRVGQGTYEQYFGPGTRLTVT.

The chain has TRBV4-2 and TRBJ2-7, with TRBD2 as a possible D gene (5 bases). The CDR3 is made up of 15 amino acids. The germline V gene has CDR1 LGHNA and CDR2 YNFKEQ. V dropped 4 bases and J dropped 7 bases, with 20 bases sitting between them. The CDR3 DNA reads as TGTGCCAGCAGCCGGACTGGCGCGGAGTTGGGTGAGCAGTACTTC. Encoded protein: CASSRTGAELGEQYF.

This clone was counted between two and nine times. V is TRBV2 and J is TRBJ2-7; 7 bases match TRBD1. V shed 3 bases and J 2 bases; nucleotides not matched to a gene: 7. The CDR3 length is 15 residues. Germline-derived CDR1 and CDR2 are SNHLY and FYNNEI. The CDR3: CASSETRDSTYEQYF. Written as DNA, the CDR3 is TGTGCCAGCAGTGAGACTCGGGACAGTACCTACGAGCAGTACTTC.

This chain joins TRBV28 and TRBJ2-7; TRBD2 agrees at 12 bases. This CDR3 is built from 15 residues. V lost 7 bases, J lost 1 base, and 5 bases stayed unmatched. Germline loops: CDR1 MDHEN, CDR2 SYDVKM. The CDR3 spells CASISLAGGSYEQYF. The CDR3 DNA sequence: TGTGCCAGCATCTCTCTAGCGGGAGGGTCCTACGAGCAGTACTTC.